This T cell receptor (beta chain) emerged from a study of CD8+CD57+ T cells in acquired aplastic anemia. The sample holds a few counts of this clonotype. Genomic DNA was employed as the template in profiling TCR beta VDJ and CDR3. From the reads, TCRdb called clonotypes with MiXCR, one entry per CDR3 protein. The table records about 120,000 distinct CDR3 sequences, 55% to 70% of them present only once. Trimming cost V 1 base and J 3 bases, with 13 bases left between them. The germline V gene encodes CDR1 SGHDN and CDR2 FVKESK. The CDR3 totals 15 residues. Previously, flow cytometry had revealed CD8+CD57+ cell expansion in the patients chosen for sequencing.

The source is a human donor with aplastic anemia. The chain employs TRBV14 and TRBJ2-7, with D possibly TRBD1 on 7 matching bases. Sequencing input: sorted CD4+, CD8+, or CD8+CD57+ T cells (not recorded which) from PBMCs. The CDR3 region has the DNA TGTGCCAGCAGCCAAGGGGCGGGACAGCACTACGAGCAGTACTTC. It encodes CASSQGAGQHYEQYF. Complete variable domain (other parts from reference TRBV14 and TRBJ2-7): EAGVTQFPSHSVIEKGQTVTLRCDPISGHDNLYWYRRVMGKEIKFLLHFVKESKQDESGMPNNRFLAERTGGTYSTLKVQPAELEDSGVYFCASSQGAGQHYEQYFGPGTRLTVT.